This T cell receptor beta chain was recovered during a study of long-term antiretroviral therapy in people with HIV. Whole-study findings and limits: Absence of data on ART adherence, viral resistance or therapy changes was noted.

CDR3 size: 12 residues. Germline CDR1 and CDR2: SEHNR and FQNEAQ (reference sequence). V lost 3 bases, J lost 10 bases, and 10 bases lay in between. Each donor had at least one pre-ART and at least two post-ART PBMC samples. On this clone: Antigen unknown.

Runs used v3.0 of the immunoSEQ assay and were done at survey level. Using immunoSEQ multiplex PCR, the repertoire was profiled, and TCRdb retains in-frame clones only, with some absent. Found here are about 25,000 clones, 85% to 90% of them singletons; the top ten hold roughly 3.5%. The J gene is TRBJ2-1, the V gene TRBV7-9; unclear D gene. The sequence derives from a woman in her 30s with HIV. Material: unsorted PBMCs, obtained 1.9 years after starting antiretroviral therapy. The CDR3 sequence is CASSFSYDEQFF. Written as DNA, the CDR3 is TGTGCCAGCAGCTTTTCCTACGACGAGCAGTTCTTC.